The sequence of this T cell receptor beta chain was determined in a study of blood T cell repertoires in COVID-19. Study at large: T cells, B-cell-depleted T cells, or PBMCs supplied cDNA or gDNA.

This clone appeared a few times. The V gene's germline CDR1 is LNHNV and CDR2 YYDKDF (reference sequence). The CDR3 extends over 15 amino acids. The junction had 6 bases not matched to a gene; V was cut back by 5 bases and J by 3 bases. Original data processing: Amplification with reference gene primers provided the estimates of nucleated cell counts. The data were produced by immunoSEQ multiplex PCR, yet TCRdb's version contains in-frame clones alone and is incomplete. V, J and clone size were drawn from that table, and D and trimming were deduced from the DNA. Of 73,000 or so clones detected, more than 65% appear once; the ten largest clones hold around 4.3%.

The TCR was taken from a woman aged 55-70 years with acute or convalescent COVID-19. Material: peripheral blood. The chain couples TRBV15 to TRBJ2-2, with 7 bases that match TRBD2. The CDR3 here is CATSPGSGDTGELFF. The CDR3 coding sequence is TGTGCCACCAGCCCCGGAAGCGGGGACACCGGGGAGCTGTTTTTT.